The present TCR beta chain was sequenced within a study of cytomegalovirus exposure and HLA in healthy donors. The CDR3 spans 16 residues. Use of 60 Vbeta and 13 Jbeta primers characterized the PCR. Assay used: immunoSEQ multiplex PCR; TCRdb lists only in-frame clones, some missing. The sample shows around 120,000 clones, roughly 86% of them seen only once. The rearrangement uses TRBV12-2 and TRBJ1-5; the table names TRBD1, a call not compared with the DNA. TRBV12-2 is tagged as a pseudogene. The receptor's source is a man in his late teens or twenties in good health and CMV-seronegative. Sequencing was carried out using PBMCs. The CDR3 sequence: CASRSQGQNSNQPQHF. Written as DNA, the CDR3 is TGTGCAAGTCGCTCCCAGGGACAGAATAGCAATCAGCCCCAGCATTTT.